Given below is one TCR beta chain in context. As yet, its antigen is unknown. With survey level as its setting, the immunoSEQ assay was v3.0. Profiled with immunoSEQ multiplex PCR; TCRdb holds only in-frame clones, not every one. This table has about 26,000 clones, around 83% appearing once. The record originates from a study of long-term antiretroviral therapy in people with HIV. Study as a whole: When the earliest samples were collected, ART was typically delayed until CD4 counts fell. Study results and limitations: There were no data on ART adherence, viral resistance or therapy changes, a gap that limits inferences about post-ART repertoire changes. HIV repertoires spanned narrower CDR3 length ranges than controls.

The germline V gene encodes CDR1 LNHDA and CDR2 SQIVND (reference sequence). V dropped 3 bases and J dropped 3; count of bases not matched to a gene: 4. CDR3 length: 16 residues. The material sequenced was unsorted PBMCs, taken roughly 2.7 years after starting antiretroviral therapy. This sequence originates from a man in his forties with HIV. This chain uses TRBV19 with TRBJ1-5, with TRBD1 identical over 11 bases. CDR3 nucleotides: TGTGCCAGTAGTATGGGGGACAGGGGGTTCAATCAGCCCCAGCATTTT. It encodes CASSMGDRGFNQPQHF.